Listed below are T cell receptor beta chains from one sample, sequenced in a study of cytomegalovirus exposure and HLA in healthy donors. Repertoires were generated with immunoSEQ multiplex PCR, while TCRdb's copy carries only in-frame clones and drops some. The sample has some 100,000 clones, about three quarters seen once; the top ten hold around 14%. Source material: PBMCs. The receptor source for this set is a male donor in good health and CMV-seropositive. Each CDR3 is given with its conserved first and last residue. Each record gives: J gene, D gene, V gene, clone size, CDR3 protein, CDR3 DNA. D genes are given only for firm matches. The size entry is marked missing in some rows and otherwise reads once, few, many or a size class.

j_gene: TRBJ2-5; d_gene: TRBD2; v_gene: TRBV5-6; abundance: .; CDR3aa: CASSFSSGVGTQYF; CDR3nt: TGTGCCAGCAGCTTCTCTAGCGGGGTAGGGACCCAGTACTTC
j_gene: TRBJ1-4; d_gene: .; v_gene: TRBV4-3; abundance: .; CDR3aa: CASSQGSSFNEKLFF; CDR3nt: TGCGCCAGCAGCCAAGGTTCCAGTTTTAATGAAAAACTGTTTTTT
j_gene: TRBJ1-6; d_gene: .; v_gene: TRBV6-1; abundance: .; CDR3aa: CASEPDSSYNSPLHF; CDR3nt: TGTGCCAGCGAGCCCGACAGCTCCTATAATTCACCCCTCCACTTT
j_gene: TRBJ2-7; d_gene: .; v_gene: TRBV19; abundance: few; CDR3aa: CASSVAGSDTRYF; CDR3nt: TGTGCCAGTAGTGTCGCTGGTTCCGACACCCGGTACTTC
j_gene: TRBJ1-6; d_gene: .; v_gene: TRBV6-5; abundance: few; CDR3aa: CASSYGSGSYNSPLHF; CDR3nt: TGTGCCAGCAGTTACGGTTCAGGGTCCTATAATTCACCCCTCCACTTT
j_gene: TRBJ2-7; d_gene: TRBD2; v_gene: TRBV2; abundance: few; CDR3aa: CASSLTSGQSTYEQYF; CDR3nt: TGTGCCAGCAGCCTGACTAGCGGCCAATCTACCTACGAGCAGTACTTC
j_gene: TRBJ1-1; d_gene: .; v_gene: TRBV5-1; abundance: .; CDR3aa: CASSLVEGVHTEAFF; CDR3nt: TGCGCCAGCAGCTTGGTAGAGGGAGTGCACACTGAAGCTTTCTTT
j_gene: TRBJ2-1; d_gene: .; v_gene: TRBV19; abundance: .; CDR3aa: CASTTGGPANEQFF; CDR3nt: TGTGCCAGTACCACGGGGGGCCCCGCCAATGAGCAGTTCTTC
j_gene: TRBJ2-5; d_gene: .; v_gene: TRBV20-1; abundance: few; CDR3aa: CSAALSGPQYF; CDR3nt: TGCAGTGCTGCCCTCTCAGGGCCCCAGTACTTC
j_gene: TRBJ2-5; d_gene: .; v_gene: TRBV4-3; abundance: .; CDR3aa: CASSPTVAQETQYF; CDR3nt: TGCGCCAGCAGCCCGACAGTGGCCCAAGAGACCCAGTACTTC
j_gene: TRBJ1-4; d_gene: .; v_gene: TRBV29-1; abundance: .; CDR3aa: CSTPSAGMIGKLFF; CDR3nt: TGCAGCACACCGTCGGCAGGGATGATTGGGAAACTGTTTTTT
j_gene: TRBJ2-1; d_gene: TRBD2; v_gene: TRBV9; abundance: .; CDR3aa: CASSPTSGGNNEQFF; CDR3nt: TGTGCCAGCAGCCCGACTAGCGGGGGGAACAATGAGCAGTTCTTC
j_gene: TRBJ1-2; d_gene: .; v_gene: TRBV19; abundance: .; CDR3aa: CASSPDTEYGYTF; CDR3nt: TGTGCCAGTAGTCCGGACACGGAGTATGGCTACACCTTC
j_gene: TRBJ2-3; d_gene: TRBD1; v_gene: TRBV6-5; abundance: .; CDR3aa: CASGSDRGADTQYF; CDR3nt: TGTGCCAGCGGTTCAGACAGGGGAGCAGATACGCAGTATTTT
j_gene: TRBJ2-3; d_gene: .; v_gene: TRBV9; abundance: .; CDR3aa: CASSTGTPRSTDTQYF; CDR3nt: TGTGCCAGCAGCACCGGGACACCAAGAAGCACAGATACGCAGTATTTT
j_gene: TRBJ2-5; d_gene: TRBD2; v_gene: TRBV5-1; abundance: .; CDR3aa: CASSQTSGGAKTQYF; CDR3nt: TGCGCCAGCAGCCAAACTAGCGGGGGGGCGAAGACCCAGTACTTC
j_gene: TRBJ2-3; d_gene: .; v_gene: TRBV27; abundance: .; CDR3aa: CASRDWTDTQYF; CDR3nt: TGTGCCAGCCGAGACTGGACAGATACGCAGTATTTT
j_gene: TRBJ1-2; d_gene: TRBD1; v_gene: TRBV28; abundance: .; CDR3aa: CASTSRIRDRGHGYTF; CDR3nt: TGTGCCAGCACCTCCCGAATCCGGGACAGGGGGCATGGCTACACCTTC
j_gene: TRBJ2-3; d_gene: TRBD1; v_gene: TRBV28; abundance: .; CDR3aa: CASSTGTGYTDTQYF; CDR3nt: TGTGCCAGCAGTACCGGGACAGGGTACACAGATACGCAGTATTTT
j_gene: TRBJ1-4; d_gene: .; v_gene: TRBV5-6; abundance: few; CDR3aa: CASSTPQGRDEKLFF; CDR3nt: TGTGCCAGCAGCACCCCACAGGGAAGGGACGAAAAACTGTTTTTT
j_gene: TRBJ1-4; d_gene: .; v_gene: TRBV5-4; abundance: .; CDR3aa: CASSLGGFTNEKLFF; CDR3nt: TGTGCCAGCAGCTTGGGAGGATTTACTAATGAAAAACTGTTTTTT
j_gene: TRBJ2-3; d_gene: .; v_gene: TRBV4-3; abundance: .; CDR3aa: CASSQDRSDTQYF; CDR3nt: TGCGCCAGCAGCCAAGACCGTTCAGATACGCAGTATTTT
j_gene: TRBJ1-4; d_gene: .; v_gene: TRBV28; abundance: .; CDR3aa: CASSLSQGLGEKLFF; CDR3nt: TGTGCCAGCAGTTTGTCTCAGGGGCTAGGGGAAAAACTGTTTTTT
j_gene: TRBJ2-5; d_gene: TRBD2; v_gene: TRBV5-4; abundance: .; CDR3aa: CAFHSRGGETQYF; CDR3nt: TGTGCCTTCCATTCACGGGGGGGAGAGACCCAGTACTTC
j_gene: TRBJ1-5; d_gene: .; v_gene: TRBV19; abundance: .; CDR3aa: CASNPGRRDQPQHF; CDR3nt: TGTGCCAGTAATCCGGGAAGACGGGATCAGCCCCAGCATTTT
j_gene: TRBJ2-3; d_gene: .; v_gene: TRBV19; abundance: .; CDR3aa: CASSPAGYGDTQYF; CDR3nt: TGTGCCAGTAGCCCGGCGGGGTATGGAGATACGCAGTATTTT
j_gene: TRBJ2-5; d_gene: TRBD1; v_gene: TRBV7-9; abundance: .; CDR3aa: CASSPRDRAQETQYF; CDR3nt: TGTGCCAGCAGCCCTCGGGACAGAGCCCAAGAGACCCAGTACTTC
j_gene: TRBJ2-3; d_gene: TRBD2; v_gene: TRBV6-5; abundance: .; CDR3aa: CASSYGSGGMTDTQYF; CDR3nt: TGTGCCAGCAGTTACGGGAGCGGGGGGATGACAGATACGCAGTATTTT
j_gene: TRBJ1-5; d_gene: .; v_gene: TRBV18; abundance: .; CDR3aa: CASSPSRGGQPQHF; CDR3nt: TGTGCCAGCTCACCATCTAGGGGCGGTCAGCCCCAGCATTTT
j_gene: TRBJ1-2; d_gene: .; v_gene: TRBV5-1; abundance: .; CDR3aa: CASSSPGQLYGYTF; CDR3nt: TGCGCCAGCAGCTCACCCGGACAGCTCTATGGCTACACCTTC
j_gene: TRBJ2-7; d_gene: TRBD2; v_gene: TRBV5-6; abundance: .; CDR3aa: CASSVYGGTYEQYF; CDR3nt: TGTGCCAGCAGCGTGTACGGGGGGACCTACGAGCAGTACTTC
j_gene: TRBJ2-3; d_gene: .; v_gene: TRBV7-3; abundance: .; CDR3aa: CASSSGPSTDTQYF; CDR3nt: TGTGCCAGCAGCTCTGGGCCAAGCACAGATACGCAGTATTTT
j_gene: TRBJ2-1; d_gene: TRBD2; v_gene: TRBV6-5; abundance: .; CDR3aa: CASSYRGGRNEQFF; CDR3nt: TGTGCCAGCAGTTACCGCGGGGGGCGGAATGAGCAGTTCTTC
j_gene: TRBJ2-3; d_gene: .; v_gene: TRBV9; abundance: .; CDR3aa: CASSQGREVNTQYF; CDR3nt: TGTGCCAGCAGCCAGGGGAGGGAGGTAAATACGCAGTATTTT
j_gene: TRBJ2-3; d_gene: TRBD2; v_gene: TRBV5-6; abundance: .; CDR3aa: CASSFYGLAGAPSTQYF; CDR3nt: TGTGCCAGCAGCTTCTACGGACTAGCGGGGGCCCCAAGTACGCAGTATTTT
j_gene: TRBJ2-3; d_gene: TRBD2; v_gene: TRBV27; abundance: .; CDR3aa: CASSSRPGGGVTDTQYF; CDR3nt: TGTGCCAGCAGTTCCCGGCCGGGAGGGGGGGTTACAGATACGCAGTATTTT
j_gene: TRBJ1-6; d_gene: .; v_gene: TRBV11-3; abundance: .; CDR3aa: CASSPRGGRNSPLHF; CDR3nt: TGTGCCAGCAGCCCCCGGGGGGGGCGGAATTCACCCCTCCACTTT
j_gene: TRBJ1-4; d_gene: .; v_gene: TRBV6-5; abundance: .; CDR3aa: CASRQGTNEKLFF; CDR3nt: TGTGCCAGCCGGCAGGGAACTAATGAAAAACTGTTTTTT
j_gene: TRBJ2-7; d_gene: TRBD1; v_gene: TRBV2; abundance: .; CDR3aa: CASMQGQGNYEQYF; CDR3nt: TGTGCCAGCATGCAGGGACAGGGGAACTACGAGCAGTACTTC
j_gene: TRBJ2-7; d_gene: TRBD1; v_gene: TRBV2; abundance: .; CDR3aa: CASRGTGRGSYEQYF; CDR3nt: TGTGCCAGCAGGGGGACAGGGAGGGGCTCCTACGAGCAGTACTTC
j_gene: TRBJ2-3; d_gene: TRBD1; v_gene: TRBV19; abundance: .; CDR3aa: CASRERDRLGGDTQYF; CDR3nt: TGTGCCAGTAGAGAAAGGGACAGGTTGGGCGGGGATACGCAGTATTTT